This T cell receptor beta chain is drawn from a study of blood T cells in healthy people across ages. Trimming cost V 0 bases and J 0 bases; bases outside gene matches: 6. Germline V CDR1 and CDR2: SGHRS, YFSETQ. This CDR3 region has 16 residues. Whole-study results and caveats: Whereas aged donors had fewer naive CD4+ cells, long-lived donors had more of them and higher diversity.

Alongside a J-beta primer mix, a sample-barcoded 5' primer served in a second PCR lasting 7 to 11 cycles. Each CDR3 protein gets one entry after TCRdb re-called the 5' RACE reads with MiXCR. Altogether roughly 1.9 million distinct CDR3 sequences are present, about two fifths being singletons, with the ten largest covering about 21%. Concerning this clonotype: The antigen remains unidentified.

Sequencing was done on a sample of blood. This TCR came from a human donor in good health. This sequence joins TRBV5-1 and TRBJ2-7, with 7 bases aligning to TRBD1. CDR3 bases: TGCGCCAGCAGCTTGGCCTTAGGACAGGACTCCTACGAGCAGTACTTC. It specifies CASSLALGQDSYEQYF.